This TCR beta chain stems from a study of vaccination and CD4 T cells after COVID-19. Study-level information: Post-vaccine sample collection happened at a median of approximately 74 days after dose two, ranging 14 to 241. SARS-CoV-2, HCoV-NL63, HCoV-OC43 and HCoV-229E supplied the overlapping spike peptides used to stimulate cells.

Per the germline V gene, CDR1 is SGHDT and CDR2 is YYEEEE. The junction had 5 bases not matched to a gene; V was cut back by 1 base and J by 2 bases. The length of the CDR3 is 17 residues. This sample's treatment: approximately nine-day PBMC culture with coronavirus spike peptide pools or control peptides (ViraFEST assay). PBMCs were cultured at two million per well with roughly 9.9 IU/ml IL-2 and around 10 ug/ml peptide pools. With the Oncomine TCR Beta short-read assay, DNA from cultured CD4+ T cells was sequenced. After culture, CD4+ T cells served as the source for genomic DNA extraction. Each CDR3 protein gets one entry after TCRdb re-called the PCR reads with MiXCR. The sample shows roughly 11,000 distinct CDR3 sequences, roughly 56% of them seen only once. This clonotype occurred a few times. Its matching antigen is unknown.

V is TRBV5-6 and J is TRBJ2-6, with TRBD2 matching over 8 bases. The sequence was obtained from a human donor who had recovered from COVID-19. Sequenced: CD4+ T cells from blood, cultured in vitro. The CDR3 DNA reads as TGTGCCAGCAGCTTGAAGCGGGGGAGCCCTGGGGCCAACGTCCTGACTTTC. It yields the protein CASSLKRGSPGANVLTF.